This T cell receptor (beta chain) stems from a study of regulatory T cells in long-lasting Graves disease. For the study at large: Over 5 years on antithyroid drugs plus positive TSH receptor antibodies marked Graves' disease as persistent.

Time point specified: persistent/refractory GD, antithyroid drugs over 5 years with positive TRAb. The TCR library was made from RNA that had been extracted from PBMCs in TRIzol. This clonotype occurred a few times. Its antigen is unknown. iRepertoire HTBI primers and Arm-PCR of CDR3 regions built TCR beta libraries. Each CDR3 protein gets one entry after TCRdb re-called the multiplex PCR reads with MiXCR. The repertoire consists of about 470,000 distinct CDR3 sequences, with 20% to 25% occurring once and the leading ten covering less than 9%. The V gene's germline CDR1 is DFQATT and CDR2 SNEGSKA (reference sequence). Trimming left V 6 bases short and J 2 bases short, with 10 bases between. The CDR3 contains 12 residues. Study findings and constraints: TRBV28, TRBJ1-2 and TRBJ2-5 were favored in persistent disease.

The sequencing here drew on peripheral blood mononuclear cells (PBMCs), taken when the disease was refractory, from a patient treated with antithyroid drugs. The origin of this receptor is a female donor with Graves disease. This chain connects TRBV20-1 to TRBJ1-2; D unresolved. Here the CDR3 DNA reads TGCAGTGCCAGAACAGCAAACTATGGCTACACCTTC. The encoded protein is CSARTANYGYTF.